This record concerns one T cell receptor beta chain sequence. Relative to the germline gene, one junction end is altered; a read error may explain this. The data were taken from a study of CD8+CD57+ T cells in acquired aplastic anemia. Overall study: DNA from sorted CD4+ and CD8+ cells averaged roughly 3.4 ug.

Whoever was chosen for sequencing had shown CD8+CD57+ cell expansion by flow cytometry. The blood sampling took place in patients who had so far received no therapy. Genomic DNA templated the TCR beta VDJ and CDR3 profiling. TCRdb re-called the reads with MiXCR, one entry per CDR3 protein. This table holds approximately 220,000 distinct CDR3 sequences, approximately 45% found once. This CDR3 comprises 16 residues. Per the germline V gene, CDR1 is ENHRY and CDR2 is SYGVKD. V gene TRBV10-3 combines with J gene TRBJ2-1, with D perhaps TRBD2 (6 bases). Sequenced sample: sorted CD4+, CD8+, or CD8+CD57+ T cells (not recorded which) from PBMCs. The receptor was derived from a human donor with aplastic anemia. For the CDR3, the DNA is TGTGCCAGCAGTTACTCGACTCTTCGGGGGAGGAATGAGCAGTTCTTC. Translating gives CASSYSTLRGRNEQFF.